The 10 T cell receptor beta chains in this list originate from one sample, sequenced in a study of T cells in Graves' hyperthyroidism and ophthalmopathy. What was amplified from RNA transcripts were TCR beta CDR3 regions. The primer set for the first-round RT-PCR of the TCR CDR3 was HTBI. TCRdb recomputed calls from the multiplex PCR reads with MiXCR, one row per CDR3 protein. The sample carries a few hundred thousand distinct CDR3 sequences, less than 15% recorded once. Material for sequencing was blood. Receptors originate from a woman aged 40 to 50 with Graves' hyperthyroidism that later progressed to Graves' ophthalmopathy.

This clonotype was observed at least ten times. J is TRBJ2-3 and V is TRBV12-3 or TRBV12-4; 13 positions match TRBD2. Trimming removed 3 bases from V and 2 bases from J; junction bases left unmatched: 5. This CDR3 region has 17 residues. The CDR3: CASSFTSGRAFTDTQYF. In DNA, the CDR3 is TGTGCCAGCAGTTTCACTAGCGGGAGGGCTTTCACAGATACGCAGTATTTT.

This clonotype was recorded at least ten times. CDR3 nucleotides: TGTGCCATCAGTGAGGGGATTGGTTCTAGCTCCTACGAGCAGTACTTC. It translates to CAISEGIGSSSYEQYF. This chain uses TRBV10-3 with TRBJ2-7; no clear D gene. From germline, CDR1 is ENHRY and CDR2 SYGVKD. Between the trimmed V and J ends, which lost 2 bases and 0 bases, there was a span of 14 bases. This CDR3 is 16 amino acids long.

This clonotype has a count of ten or more. The CDR3 bases are TGTGCCAGTAGTAGGGGCGGTCTCATGAACACTGAAGCTTTCTTT. This codes for CASSRGGLMNTEAFF. The chain recombines TRBV19 with TRBJ1-1, with D perhaps matching TRBD1 (5 bases). The germline V gene has CDR1 LNHDA and CDR2 SQIVND (reference sequence). V was shortened by 4 bases and J by 0 bases, with 12 bases between the two germline ends. The length of the CDR3 is 15 residues. Full variable domain (remainder filled in from reference TRBV19 and TRBJ1-1): DGGITQSPKYLFRKEGQNVTLSCEQNLNHDAMYWYRQDPGQGLRLIYYSQIVNDFQKGDIAEGYSVSREKKESFPLTVTSAQKNPTAFYLCASSRGGLMNTEAFFGQGTRLTVV.

The sample holds many counts of this clonotype. The chain is built from TRBV6-4 and TRBJ2-1; 11 bases are shared with TRBD2. V lost 4 bases, J lost 5 bases, and 7 bases stayed unmatched. Germline V CDR1 and CDR2: MRHNA, SNTAGT. CDR3 length: 16 residues. CDR3 loop: CASSVGTSGSDNEQFF. In DNA form, the CDR3 reads TGTGCCAGCAGTGTTGGGACTAGCGGATCCGACAATGAGCAGTTCTTC.

This clonotype has a count of ten or more. The rearrangement uses TRBV12-3 or TRBV12-4 and TRBJ1-1; D is possibly TRBD1 (6 bases). There are 13 residues in the CDR3. Trimming pared 6 bases from V and 7 bases from J, leaving 15 bases between. In DNA, the CDR3 is TGTGCCAGCAGCTATGACAGGTCTCATGAAGCTTTCTTT. Protein sequence: CASSYDRSHEAFF.

The rearrangement uses TRBV11-2 and TRBJ1-4; tentative D call: TRBD1 (6 bases). Germline assignment: CDR1 SGHAT and CDR2 FQNNGV. Between the trimmed V and J ends, which lost 5 bases and 5 bases, there was a span of 18 bases. There are 16 residues in the CDR3. For the CDR3, the DNA is TGTGCCAGCAGCGACACAGGGCTACAAGTCAATGAAAAACTGTTTTTT. Translated: CASSDTGLQVNEKLFF.

This clonotype was detected only a few times. This chain links TRBV12-3 or TRBV12-4 with TRBJ2-2; no clear D gene. Trimming shortened V by 2 bases and J by 5 bases, and 6 bases separated the two germline ends. The CDR3 is 13 amino acids. CDR3 DNA: TGTGCCAGCAGTTTATATAGGACCGGGGAGCTGTTTTTT. The encoded protein is CASSLYRTGELFF.

For this clonotype: A much larger clonotype is one base distant, so this may be a read error. The chain combines TRBV19 with TRBJ1-5; the match to TRBD1 covers 10 bases. This CDR3 is built from 16 residues. V trimming: 8 bases; J trimming: 3 bases; junction bases outside the gene matches: 10. The V gene's germline CDR1 is LNHDA and CDR2 SQIVND (reference sequence). CDR3 amino acids: CASESGQGTFNQPQHF. Here the CDR3 DNA reads TGTGCCAGTGAGTCGGGACAGGGGACCTTCAATCAGCCCCAGCATTTT.

This clonotype was recorded many times. The chain has TRBV28 and TRBJ2-6, with a possible D match to TRBD2 (7 bases). Germline CDR1 is MDHEN and CDR2 is SYDVKM. The CDR3 spans 15 residues. Trimming took 5 bases from V and 5 from J, leaving 13 bases between them. The CDR3 spells CASSGGGARANVLTF. Here the CDR3 DNA reads TGTGCCAGCAGTGGGGGGGGGGCTAGGGCCAACGTCCTGACTTTC.

In its sample, this clonotype was seen many times. This chain connects TRBV12-3 or TRBV12-4 to TRBJ2-7; D is perhaps TRBD1 or TRBD2 (5 bases each). The V gene lost 1 base and the J gene lost 0 bases, with 7 bases spanning the gap. The CDR3 has 14 amino acids. The CDR3 region is CASSLGDHSYEQYF. DNA of the CDR3: TGTGCCAGCAGTTTAGGGGACCACTCCTACGAGCAGTACTTC.